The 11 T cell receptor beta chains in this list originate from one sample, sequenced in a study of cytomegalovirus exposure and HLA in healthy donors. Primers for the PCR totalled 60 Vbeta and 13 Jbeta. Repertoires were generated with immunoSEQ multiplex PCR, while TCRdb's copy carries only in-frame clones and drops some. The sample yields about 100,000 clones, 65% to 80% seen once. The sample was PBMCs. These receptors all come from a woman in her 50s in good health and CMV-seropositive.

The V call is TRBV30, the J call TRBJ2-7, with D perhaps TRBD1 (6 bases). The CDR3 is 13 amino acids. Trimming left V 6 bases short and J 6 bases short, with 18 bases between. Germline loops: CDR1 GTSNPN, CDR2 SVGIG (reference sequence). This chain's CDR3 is CACARTGNLEQYF. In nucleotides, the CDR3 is TGTGCCTGTGCCCGAACAGGGAATCTCGAGCAGTACTTC.

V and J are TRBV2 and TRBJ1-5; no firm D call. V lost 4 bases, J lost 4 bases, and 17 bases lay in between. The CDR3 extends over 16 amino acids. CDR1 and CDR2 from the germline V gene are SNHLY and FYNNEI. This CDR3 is CASSARGLRGNQPQHF. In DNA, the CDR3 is TGTGCCAGCAGTGCCCGGGGATTACGGGGTAATCAGCCCCAGCATTTT. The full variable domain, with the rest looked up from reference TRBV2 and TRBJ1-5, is EPEVTQTPSHQVTQMGQEVILRCVPISNHLYFYWYRQILGQKVEFLVSFYNNEISEKSEIFDDQFSVERPDGSNFTLKIRSTKLEDSAMYFCASSARGLRGNQPQHFGDGTRLSIL.

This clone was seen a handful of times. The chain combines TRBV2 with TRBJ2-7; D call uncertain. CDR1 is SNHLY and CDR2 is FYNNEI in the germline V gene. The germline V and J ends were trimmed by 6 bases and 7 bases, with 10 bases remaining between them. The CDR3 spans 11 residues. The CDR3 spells CASSLHREQYF. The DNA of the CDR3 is TGTGCCAGCAGCCTCCACCGGGAGCAGTACTTC.

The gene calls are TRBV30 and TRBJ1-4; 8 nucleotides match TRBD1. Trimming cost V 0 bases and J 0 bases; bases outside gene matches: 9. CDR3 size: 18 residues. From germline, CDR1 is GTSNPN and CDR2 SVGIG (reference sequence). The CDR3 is CAWSVGTGTYATNEKLFF. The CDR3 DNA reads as TGTGCCTGGAGTGTAGGGACAGGCACGTACGCAACTAATGAAAAACTGTTTTTT.

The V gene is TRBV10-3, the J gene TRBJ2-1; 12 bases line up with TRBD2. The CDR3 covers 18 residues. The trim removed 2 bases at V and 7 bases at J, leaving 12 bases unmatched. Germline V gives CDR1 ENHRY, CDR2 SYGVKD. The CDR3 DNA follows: TGTGCCATCAGTGAGAGTCGGTCTAGCGGGAGGGACAGGAATGAGCAGTTCTTC. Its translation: CAISESRSSGRDRNEQFF.

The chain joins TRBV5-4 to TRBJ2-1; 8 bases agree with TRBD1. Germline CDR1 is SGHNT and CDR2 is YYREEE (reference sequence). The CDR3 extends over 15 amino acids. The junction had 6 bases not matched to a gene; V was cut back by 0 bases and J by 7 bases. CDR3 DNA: TGTGCCAGCAGCTTGGGGACAGGGAAAGGAAATGAGCAGTTCTTC. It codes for CASSLGTGKGNEQFF.

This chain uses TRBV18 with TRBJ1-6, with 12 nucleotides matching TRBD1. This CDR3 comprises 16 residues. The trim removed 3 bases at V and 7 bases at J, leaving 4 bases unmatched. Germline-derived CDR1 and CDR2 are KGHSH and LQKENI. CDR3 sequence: CASSPYGTGGNSPLHF. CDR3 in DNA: TGTGCCAGCTCACCTTACGGGACAGGGGGCAATTCACCCCTCCACTTT.

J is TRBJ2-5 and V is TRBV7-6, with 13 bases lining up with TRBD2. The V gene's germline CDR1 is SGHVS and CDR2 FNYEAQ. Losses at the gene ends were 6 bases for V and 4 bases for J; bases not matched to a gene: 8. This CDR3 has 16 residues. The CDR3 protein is CASSYTSGGAGETQYF. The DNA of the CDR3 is TGTGCCAGCAGTTATACTAGCGGGGGGGCCGGAGAGACCCAGTACTTC.

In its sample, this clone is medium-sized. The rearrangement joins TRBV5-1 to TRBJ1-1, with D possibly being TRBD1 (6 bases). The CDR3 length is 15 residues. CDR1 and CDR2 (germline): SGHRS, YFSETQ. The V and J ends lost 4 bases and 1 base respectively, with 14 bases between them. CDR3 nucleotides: TGCGCCAGCAGCACCTCTATGACAGGGAACACTGAAGCTTTCTTT. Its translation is CASSTSMTGNTEAFF.

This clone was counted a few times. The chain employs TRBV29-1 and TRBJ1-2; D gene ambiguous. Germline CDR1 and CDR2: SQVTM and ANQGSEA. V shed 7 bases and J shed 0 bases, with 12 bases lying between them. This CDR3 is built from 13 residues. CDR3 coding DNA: TGCAGCGGTAGACTAACCTCTAACTATGGCTACACCTTC. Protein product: CSGRLTSNYGYTF.

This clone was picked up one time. Here the CDR3 DNA reads TGTGCCAGCAGCTTCACAGGGACGGATGGCTACACCTTC. Translated, it gives CASSFTGTDGYTF. The chain is built from TRBV11-2 and TRBJ1-2; D perhaps matches TRBD1 (6 bases). CDR3 length: 13 amino acids. In germline, CDR1 is SGHAT, CDR2 FQNNGV. Trimming pared 3 bases from V and 6 bases from J, leaving 11 bases between.